This T cell receptor (beta chain) stems from a study of technical replicates of blood from a handful of donors. The CDR3 has 16 residues. The germline V and J ends were trimmed by 3 bases and 0 bases, with 15 bases remaining between them. Per the germline V gene, CDR1 is SEHNR and CDR2 is FQNEAQ (reference sequence). The method was immunoSEQ multiplex PCR; TCRdb's version includes in-frame clones alone and lacks a portion of them. The data show fewer than 95,000 clones, around nine tenths seen once. The receptor's source is a human donor in good health. The chain uses TRBV7-9 and TRBJ2-7; D may be TRBD2 (6 bases). The sample comprised T cells isolated from PBMCs. The CDR3 sequence: CASSLLITSSSYEQYF. The CDR3 nucleotides are TGTGCCAGCAGCTTGTTAATAACTAGCAGCTCCTACGAGCAGTACTTC.